The clone carrying this T cell receptor (beta chain) was counted a single time. The antigen remains unidentified. This specimen comes from a study of cytomegalovirus exposure and HLA in healthy donors. Likely unrecorded immune exposures existed in these nominally healthy donors. The PCR made use of 60 Vbeta and 13 Jbeta primers. Measured with immunoSEQ multiplex PCR; TCRdb has only the in-frame clones, and not every one. The sample includes about 180,000 clones, over 70% of them seen just once. The germline gives CDR1 SNHLY, CDR2 FYNNEI. The CDR3 is 18 amino acids. The V segment lost 5 bases and the J segment 3 bases; nucleotides outside the gene matches: 13. Broader study findings: When analyzed later, a missense DCLRE1C variant was found to be linked to TCR beta V- and J-gene trimming. Most TCR sequences were rare, but some public TCRs occurred in many donors. In a later analysis, common viral pathogens appeared linked to several of the most significant clusters.

Specimen: PBMCs. The chain is built from TRBV2 and TRBJ1-6; 7 positions agree with TRBD1. The receptor was derived from a man between 18 and 29 years old in good health and CMV-seronegative. This CDR3 is CASSPADRDVVYNSPLHF. CDR3 sequence (DNA): TGTGCCAGCAGTCCTGCCGACAGGGACGTGGTCTATAATTCACCCCTCCACTTT.